A single sample gave rise to the 14 T cell receptor beta chains below, sequenced in a study of OX40 agonist ivuxolimab in advanced cancers. Repertoires were generated with immunoSEQ multiplex PCR, while TCRdb's copy carries only in-frame clones and drops some. The sample yields more than 35,000 clones, approximately 80% seen once. Source: CD4+ or CD8+ T cells sorted from blood, taken in a trial of the OX40 agonist ivuxolimab. These receptors originate from an adult with an advanced solid tumor such as melanoma, head and neck, liver or kidney cancer.

This chain uses TRBV4-2 with TRBJ2-2; D is unresolved. The CDR3 extends over 17 amino acids. Deletions cut 0 bases from V and 0 bases from J, with 11 bases between. CDR1 is LGHNA and CDR2 is YNFKEQ in the germline V gene. The CDR3 loop is CASSQDLGSTNTGELFF. For the CDR3, the DNA is TGTGCCAGCAGCCAAGACTTGGGCAGTACGAACACCGGGGAGCTGTTTTTT.

To note about this clone: The junction does not match germline at one end; this may be a read error. J is TRBJ2-7 and V is TRBV6-1, with a possible D match to TRBD1 (5 bases). The CDR3 is 14 amino acids. Germline V CDR1 and CDR2: MNHNS, SASEGT. The CDR3 loop is CASSDYRSPYQQYF. The CDR3 region has the DNA TGTGCCAGCAGTGACTACAGGAGCCCCTACCAGCAGTACTTC.

The chain links TRBV5-4 to TRBJ2-5, with TRBD2 matching over 7 bases. With V trimmed by 4 bases and J by 5 bases, 8 bases remained unmatched. There are 14 residues in the CDR3. Germline-derived CDR1 and CDR2 are SGHNT and YYREEE (reference sequence). CDR3 residues: CASSEWSSGETQYF. The CDR3 DNA reads as TGTGCCAGCAGCGAGTGGAGTAGCGGGGAGACCCAGTACTTC.

The CDR3 coding sequence is TGTGCCAGCTCACAGGACACCACGAGCTCCTACGAGCAGTACTTC. Translating gives CASSQDTTSSYEQYF. The genes are TRBV18 and TRBJ2-7; possibly TRBD1 for D (5 bases). CDR3 length: 15 residues. The V gene's germline CDR1 is KGHSH and CDR2 LQKENI. Trimming took off 4 bases at V and 0 bases at J, with 13 bases between the two ends.

V gene TRBV6-5 combines with J gene TRBJ2-5; the match to TRBD1 covers 7 bases. The CDR3 is made up of 14 amino acids. Germline V gives CDR1 MNHEY, CDR2 SVGAGI. Unmatched junction bases numbered 8, after V lost 6 bases and J lost 4 bases. The CDR3, as DNA: TGTGCCAGCAGCCAGGACAGGATCATAGAGACCCAGTACTTC. Translated: CASSQDRIIETQYF.

Here the CDR3 DNA reads TGTGCCAGCCGTCCAGGAAGGGTCTTGGACGAGCAGTACTTC. It is translated as CASRPGRVLDEQYF. This chain uses TRBV6-1 with TRBJ2-5; D unresolved. Gene TRBJ2-7 matches the end of the DNA better, so the J call may be wrong. The CDR3 sequence is 14 residues long. Germline values: CDR1 MNHNS, CDR2 SASEGT.

The V and J genes are TRBV5-1 and TRBJ2-1; D is ambiguous. This CDR3 comprises 15 residues. Trimming took 1 base from V and 0 from J, leaving 8 bases between them. Germline V gene sequence: CDR1 SGHRS, CDR2 YFSETQ. This chain's CDR3 is CASSLQVSSYNEQFF. The CDR3, as DNA: TGCGCCAGCAGCTTGCAGGTGAGCTCCTACAATGAGCAGTTCTTC.

This sequence joins TRBV6-1 and TRBJ1-2; 10 nucleotides align to TRBD1. This CDR3 contains 16 residues. Germline lookup yields CDR1 MNHNS and CDR2 SASEGT. V was pared by 3 bases and J by 4 bases, with 8 bases of the junction left unmatched. This CDR3 is CASSDKGQGSGYGYTF. The CDR3 DNA is TGTGCCAGCAGTGATAAGGGACAGGGGTCCGGCTATGGCTACACCTTC.

The CDR3 DNA sequence: TGTGCCACCAGCAGAGCCCAGCGGGAGTTCGATGAGCAGTTCTTC. This sequence encodes CATSRAQREFDEQFF. The chain uses TRBV15 and TRBJ2-1; 8 bases are shared with TRBD2. The CDR3 consists of 15 residues. V lost 1 base and J lost 8; bases outside the gene matches: 7. Germline CDR1 LNHNV, CDR2 YYDKDF (reference sequence).

The V and J genes are TRBV7-3 and TRBJ2-7; D remains ambiguous. Between the trimmed V and J ends, which lost 9 bases and 6 bases, there was a span of 18 bases. The CDR3 spans 13 residues. Germline-derived CDR1 and CDR2 are SGHTA and FQGTGA. The CDR3 region has the DNA TGTGCCAGGCCTTGTGGAGTATCGCCCGAGCAGTACTTC. This translates into CARPCGVSPEQYF.

This clone came up once. This rearrangement joins TRBV5-6 to TRBJ2-1; D possibly corresponds to TRBD2 (6 bases). Trimming shortened V by 0 bases and J by 7 bases, and 14 bases separated the two germline ends. The CDR3 is 15 amino acids. Germline lookup yields CDR1 SGHDT and CDR2 YYEEEE. DNA of the CDR3: TGTGCCAGCAGCTTGGAGTTTGCGGGGAGGAATGAGCAGTTCTTC. Protein: CASSLEFAGRNEQFF.

This chain joins TRBV28 and TRBJ1-2; 7 bases fit TRBD1. The CDR3 length is 15 residues. J gave up 7 bases and V 6 bases, and 14 bases lay outside the gene matches. Looked up from germline, CDR1 is MDHEN and CDR2 is SYDVKM. The CDR3 spells CASRDPGRTGSGYTF. CDR3 coding DNA: TGTGCCAGCAGAGACCCCGGCAGGACAGGTAGTGGCTACACCTTC.

The V and J genes are TRBV4-2 and TRBJ2-3; 10 nucleotides match TRBD2. Germline CDR1 and CDR2: LGHNA and YNFKEQ. The CDR3 consists of 20 residues. V lost 0 bases and J lost 0; bases outside the gene matches: 12. The CDR3 DNA is TGTGCCAGCAGCCAAGATGGTCCGGCTAGCGGGGGACCTAGCACAGATACGCAGTATTTT. Protein: CASSQDGPASGGPSTDTQYF.

This sequence joins TRBV30 and TRBJ2-1; 8 positions match TRBD2. The CDR3 loop spans 15 amino acids. Germline lookup yields CDR1 GTSNPN and CDR2 SVGIG (reference sequence). J gave up 2 bases and V 5 bases, and 8 bases lay outside the gene matches. The CDR3 region has the DNA TGTGCCTGGGCGTTGGCGGGGGGACCCTACAATGAGCAGTTCTTC. This codes for CAWALAGGPYNEQFF.